Presented here are 25 T cell receptor beta chains from one specimen sequenced in a study of HIV-infected children after antiretroviral therapy interruption. Documented treatment: PENTA 11 planned treatment interruption arm or continuous ART arm. RNA-based 3' RACE libraries used unique molecular identifiers. Via MiXCR, TCRdb re-called the 3' RACE reads, giving one row per CDR3 protein. Among about 89,000 distinct CDR3 sequences, under 8% were seen once, and the ten largest hold 0.9% to 1.4%. The input for sequencing was CD45RA+ CD4+ T cells from PBMCs, pooled from several time points, taken from a donor given antiretroviral therapy, either interrupted or continuous. This sample's subset: naive CD4+ CD45RA+ CD45RO- T cells. These receptor sequences come from a pool of human donors with HIV.

This clonotype has at least ten counts. This chain connects TRBV28 to TRBJ2-7; TRBD1 matches 7 bases. The V segment lost 7 bases and the J segment 0 bases; nucleotides outside the gene matches: 12. This CDR3 spans 16 amino acids. CDR1 is MDHEN, CDR2 SYDVKM, per germline. The CDR3 nucleotides are TGTGCCAGCAAAAAGGACAGGAGGCCCGTCTCCTACGAGCAGTACTTC. Amino acid sequence: CASKKDRRPVSYEQYF.

This clonotype was detected only a few times. V gene TRBV5-1 combines with J gene TRBJ2-7, with 7 bases that match TRBD1. The junction had 7 bases not matched to a gene; V was cut back by 4 bases and J by 3 bases. Germline assignment: CDR1 SGHRS and CDR2 YFSETQ. The CDR3 length is 14 residues. The CDR3 DNA is TGCGCCAGCAGCCAATCGGGACAGAGCTACGAGCAGTACTTC. It yields the protein CASSQSGQSYEQYF.

There are many counts of this clonotype. The chain couples TRBV20-1 to TRBJ2-3, with D possibly TRBD2 on 5 matching bases. Trimming left V 7 bases short and J 1 base short, with 6 bases between. Germline V CDR1 and CDR2: DFQATT, SNEGSKA (reference sequence). The CDR3 is 11 amino acids. The DNA of the CDR3 is TGCAGTGTGCGGGGCACAGATACGCAGTATTTT. Translation gives CSVRGTDTQYF.

This clonotype was counted between two and nine times. The chain employs TRBV28 and TRBJ2-5; D is uncertain. Germline CDR1 is MDHEN and CDR2 is SYDVKM. The CDR3 sequence is 12 residues long. V was pared by 5 bases and J by 2 bases, with 6 bases between. CDR3 sequence (DNA): TGTGCCAGCAGTAATCTTCAAGAGACCCAGTACTTC. It encodes CASSNLQETQYF. Full variable domain (rest looked up from reference TRBV28 and TRBJ2-5): DVKVTQSSRYLVKRTGEKVFLECVQDMDHENMFWYRQDPGLGLRLIYFSYDVKMKEKGDIPEGYSVSREKKERFSLILESASTNQTSMYLCASSNLQETQYFGPGTRLLVL.

This clonotype was observed at least ten times. The gene calls are TRBV20-1 and TRBJ2-1; 8 bases align to TRBD2. There are 14 residues in the CDR3. From germline, CDR1 is DFQATT and CDR2 SNEGSKA (reference sequence). The ends lost 4 bases at V and 6 bases at J; junction bases unmatched: 8. For the CDR3, the DNA is TGCAGTGCTAAGACCGGGACTAGTATCAATGAGCAGTTCTTC. It codes for CSAKTGTSINEQFF.

This clonotype was seen a handful of times. The chain recombines TRBV2 with TRBJ1-1; D might be TRBD1 (6 bases). Trimming pared 8 bases from V and 0 bases from J, leaving 16 bases between. The CDR3 extends over 15 amino acids. Germline-derived CDR1 and CDR2 are SNHLY and FYNNEI. The CDR3 reads CASGTRGPLNTEAFF. The DNA of the CDR3 is TGTGCCAGCGGAACTCGGGGGCCGTTGAACACTGAAGCTTTCTTT.

The V call is TRBV6-9, the J call TRBJ2-5, with 9 bases aligning to TRBD1. Germline CDR1 and CDR2: MNHGY and SVAAGI. V lost 5 bases, J lost 4 bases, and 17 bases stayed unmatched. The CDR3 spans 18 residues. The CDR3 nucleotides are TGTGCCAGCAGTACCCCCCCCGGGACAGGGAAAGAGGGAGAGACCCAGTACTTC. Translated, it gives CASSTPPGTGKEGETQYF.

This clonotype was observed a handful of times. The conserved final phenylalanine or tryptophan is absent from the CDR3, which likely points to a read error. It is unclear where the CDR3 begins or ends on the DNA, so no DNA is shown, and the CDR3 is as TCRdb lists it. The J gene is TRBJ1-4, the V gene TRBV6-6; TRBD1, the table's D call, was not compared with the DNA. CDR1 is MNHNY, CDR2 SVGAGI, per germline (reference sequence). The CDR3 has 11 amino acids, counting both end residues. CDR3 sequence: CASRLYRDPRI.

The chain has TRBV7-3 and TRBJ1-1; 8 bases match TRBD1. The germline gives CDR1 SGHTA, CDR2 FQGTGA. With V trimmed by 1 base and J by 4 bases, 8 bases remained unmatched. This CDR3 has 16 residues. The CDR3: CASSLKKQGGSTEAFF. The CDR3 bases are TGTGCCAGCAGCTTAAAAAAACAGGGGGGGTCCACTGAAGCTTTCTTT.

At least ten counts were recorded for this clonotype. The rearrangement joins TRBV10-3 to TRBJ2-5, with 8 positions matching TRBD1. Germline V lookup: CDR1 ENHRY, CDR2 SYGVKD. The V and J ends lost 6 bases and 1 base, in that order; junction bases with no gene match: 7. CDR3 size: 15 residues. The CDR3 loop reads CAISPTGAGQETQYF. The DNA of the CDR3 is TGTGCCATCAGCCCGACAGGGGCCGGCCAAGAGACCCAGTACTTC.

Only a few counts were recorded for this clonotype. The V call is TRBV10-2, the J call TRBJ2-7, with a possible D match to TRBD1 (5 bases). Trimming pared 10 bases from V and 3 bases from J, leaving 16 bases between. CDR1 is WSHSY, CDR2 SAAADI, per germline. This CDR3 contains 13 residues. The CDR3 DNA reads TGCGCCACCTCTACAGGTCGAGACTACGAGCAGTACTTC. It codes for CATSTGRDYEQYF.

This clonotype was counted at least ten times. The chain joins TRBV20-1 to TRBJ2-3, with D perhaps TRBD2 (5 bases). The germline V and J ends were trimmed by 1 base and 0 bases, with 14 bases remaining between them. Looked up from germline, CDR1 is DFQATT and CDR2 is SNEGSKA (reference sequence). CDR3 size: 16 residues. The CDR3 nucleotides are TGCAGTGCTAGAGGTCGCGGGCTTTTCAGCACAGATACGCAGTATTTT. Translating it yields CSARGRGLFSTDTQYF.

With regard to this clonotype: Being one base from a much bigger clone, this may be a read error. The J gene is TRBJ2-1, the V gene TRBV3-1; D tentatively fits TRBD1 or TRBD2 (5 bases each). Germline CDR1 LGHDT, CDR2 YNNKEL (reference sequence). Trimming pared 11 bases from V and 15 bases from J, leaving 14 bases between. The CDR3 is 9 residues long. The DNA of the CDR3 is TGTGCCCGAGTCGAGGGGCGGTTCTTC. Translation: CARVEGRFF.

Many counts were recorded for this clonotype. The chain is built from TRBV20-1 and TRBJ1-2; 11 bases agree with TRBD1. V lost 5 bases and J lost 5; bases outside the gene matches: 4. Looked up from germline, CDR1 is DFQATT and CDR2 is SNEGSKA (reference sequence). This CDR3 is built from 13 residues. CDR3 in DNA: TGCAGTGCTGACCGGGACAGGGGGTATGGCTACACCTTC. Its protein is CSADRDRGYGYTF.

The gene calls are TRBV20-1 and TRBJ2-1; TRBD2 is a possible D gene (5 bases). Germline values: CDR1 DFQATT, CDR2 SNEGSKA (reference sequence). CDR3 length: 14 residues. V was shortened by 2 bases and J by 4 bases, with 12 bases between the two germline ends. The CDR3 loop reads CSARRTGRYNEQFF. The CDR3 nucleotides read TGCAGTGCTAGAAGGACTGGGAGATACAATGAGCAGTTCTTC.

The rearrangement uses TRBV24-1 and TRBJ2-1; possible D gene TRBD2, 5 bases. The CDR3 is 16 residues long. The V and J ends lost 2 bases and 1 base respectively, with 11 bases between them. Per the germline V gene, CDR1 is KGHDR and CDR2 is SFDVKD. The CDR3 DNA sequence: TGTGCCACCAGTGATTCCCGCCCGGGATCCTACAATGAGCAGTTCTTC. It translates to CATSDSRPGSYNEQFF.

In its sample, this clonotype was seen many times. V gene TRBV29-1 combines with J gene TRBJ2-3; D might be TRBD1 or TRBD2, each matching 5 bases. CDR1 SQVTM and CDR2 ANQGSEA come from the germline V gene. V lost 1 base and J lost 0, with 11 bases in between. This CDR3 has 15 residues. The CDR3 region is CSVEGGRRSTDTQYF. In nucleotides, the CDR3 is TGCAGCGTTGAAGGGGGACGGCGTAGCACAGATACGCAGTATTTT.

This clonotype was found many times. Sequence at one end of the junction differs from germline and may be a read error. This rearrangement joins TRBV7-7 to TRBJ2-1; 14 bases line up with TRBD2. The germline V gene has CDR1 SSHAT and CDR2 FNYEAQ (reference sequence). The CDR3 is 18 residues long. DNA of the CDR3: TGTGCTAGCAGCTCGACTAGCGGGGGGGCGTCCTCCTACAATGAGCAGTTCTTC. It translates to CASSSTSGGASSYNEQFF.

This clonotype occurred many times. The chain couples TRBV29-1 to TRBJ2-7; 10 positions agree with TRBD1. This CDR3 contains 13 residues. Germline V gene data show CDR1 as SQVTM and CDR2 as ANQGSEA. The ends lost 5 bases at V and 4 bases at J; junction bases unmatched: 5. Here the CDR3 DNA reads TGCAGCGTTTACCGGGACAGGGGTTACGAGCAGTACTTC. As protein: CSVYRDRGYEQYF.

This clonotype is medium-sized (0.01 to 0.1%). J is TRBJ2-1 and V is TRBV20-1, with 7 bases fitting TRBD2. This CDR3 has 18 amino acids. V was pared by 0 bases and J by 4 bases, with 15 bases of the junction left unmatched. The V gene's germline CDR1 is DFQATT and CDR2 SNEGSKA (reference sequence). The CDR3: CSARDPKQGAGWYNEQFF. CDR3 in DNA: TGCAGTGCTAGAGACCCGAAGCAGGGAGCGGGATGGTACAATGAGCAGTTCTTC.

This clonotype came up many times. V and J are TRBV3-1 and TRBJ1-1; a weak D match, TRBD1 (6 bases). The V end was cut by 0 bases, the J end by 3 bases, with 23 bases between. This CDR3 region has 19 residues. Germline-derived CDR1 and CDR2 are LGHDT and YNNKEL (reference sequence). The CDR3 nucleotides are TGTGCCAGCAGCCAAGATTTGCGGGGGCGGGCCGGGGGAGACACTGAAGCTTTCTTT. It yields the protein CASSQDLRGRAGGDTEAFF.

In its sample, this clonotype was seen many times. This chain's CDR3 is CASSRSDRVYTGELFF. The DNA for the CDR3 is TGTGCCAGCAGTAGATCAGACAGGGTGTACACCGGGGAGCTGTTTTTT. The V gene is TRBV7-2, the J gene TRBJ2-2; 7 positions agree with TRBD1. V dropped 6 bases and J dropped 3; count of bases not matched to a gene: 10. The CDR3 covers 16 residues. Germline CDR1 and CDR2: SGHTA and FQGNSA.

This clonotype was observed at least ten times. This chain uses TRBV5-1 with TRBJ2-7, with D maybe TRBD1 (5 bases). The V gene lost 4 bases and the J gene lost 2 bases, with 13 bases spanning the gap. The germline V gene has CDR1 SGHRS and CDR2 YFSETQ. The CDR3 is made up of 14 amino acids. CDR3 bases: TGCGCCAGCAGCCCGGAAGGGGCAGCCTACGAGCAGTACTTC. It encodes CASSPEGAAYEQYF.

This clonotype was seen many times. The V and J genes are TRBV12-3 or TRBV12-4 and TRBJ1-1; the D gene is possibly TRBD1 (6 bases). Trimming took off 2 bases at V and 1 base at J, with 8 bases between the two ends. The CDR3 is made up of 14 amino acids. The CDR3 spells CASSLRGQNTEAFF. CDR3 bases: TGTGCCAGCAGTTTAAGGGGACAGAACACTGAAGCTTTCTTT.

The rearrangement links TRBV20-1 to TRBJ1-4; no clear D. Germline V gene sequence: CDR1 DFQATT, CDR2 SNEGSKA (reference sequence). V lost 5 bases and J lost 4, with 14 bases in between. There are 14 residues in the CDR3. The CDR3 DNA reads TGCAGTGCTTGTTCTCGGTGGAATAATGAAAAACTGTTTTTT. It encodes CSACSRWNNEKLFF.